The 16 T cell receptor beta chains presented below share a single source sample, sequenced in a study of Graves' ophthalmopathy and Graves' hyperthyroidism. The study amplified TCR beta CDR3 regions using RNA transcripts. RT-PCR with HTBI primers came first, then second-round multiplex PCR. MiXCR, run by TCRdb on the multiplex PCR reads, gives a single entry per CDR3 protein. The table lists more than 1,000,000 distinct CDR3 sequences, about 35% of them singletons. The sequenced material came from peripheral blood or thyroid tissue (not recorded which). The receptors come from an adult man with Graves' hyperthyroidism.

The CDR3 reads CASSFPRPTEAFF. In DNA, the CDR3 is TGTGCCAGTTCTTTCCCGAGGCCCACTGAAGCTTTCTTT. The chain carries TRBV10-3 and TRBJ1-1; D ambiguous. Germline V gene lookup returns CDR1 ENHRY and CDR2 SYGVKD. Trimming took 10 bases from V and 4 from J, leaving 16 bases between them. This CDR3 comprises 13 residues.

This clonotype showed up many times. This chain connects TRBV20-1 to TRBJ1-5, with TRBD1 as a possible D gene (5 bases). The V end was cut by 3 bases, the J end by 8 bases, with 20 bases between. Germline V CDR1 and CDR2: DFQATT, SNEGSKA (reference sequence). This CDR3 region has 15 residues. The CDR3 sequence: CSASSSGTKREPQHF. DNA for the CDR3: TGCAGTGCTAGCAGTTCCGGGACTAAAAGAGAGCCCCAGCATTTT.

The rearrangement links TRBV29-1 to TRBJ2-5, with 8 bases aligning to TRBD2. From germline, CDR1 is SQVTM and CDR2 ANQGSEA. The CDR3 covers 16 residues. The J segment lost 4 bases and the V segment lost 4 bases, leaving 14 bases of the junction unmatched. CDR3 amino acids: CSVAGTTGGALETQYF. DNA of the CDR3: TGCAGCGTTGCCGGGACTACCGGGGGGGCCCTAGAGACCCAGTACTTC. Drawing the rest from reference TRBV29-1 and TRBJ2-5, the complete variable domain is SAVISQKPSRDICQRGTSLTIQCQVDSQVTMMFWYRQQPGQSLTLIATANQGSEATYESGFVIDKFPISRPNLTFSTLTVSNMSPEDSSIYLCSVAGTTGGALETQYFGPGTRLLVL.

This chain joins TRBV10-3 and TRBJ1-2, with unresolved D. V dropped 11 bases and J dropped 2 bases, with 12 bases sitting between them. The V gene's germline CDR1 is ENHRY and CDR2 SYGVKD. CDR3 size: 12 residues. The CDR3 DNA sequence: TGTGCCTGTTCCCCAGCCAACTATGGCTACACCTTC. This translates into CACSPANYGYTF.

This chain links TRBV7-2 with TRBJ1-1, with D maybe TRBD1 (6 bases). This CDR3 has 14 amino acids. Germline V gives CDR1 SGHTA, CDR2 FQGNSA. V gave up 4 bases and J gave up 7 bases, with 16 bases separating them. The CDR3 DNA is TGTGCCAGCAGCTCAGGGGTCGCAACTAATGAAGCTTTCTTT. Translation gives CASSSGVATNEAFF.

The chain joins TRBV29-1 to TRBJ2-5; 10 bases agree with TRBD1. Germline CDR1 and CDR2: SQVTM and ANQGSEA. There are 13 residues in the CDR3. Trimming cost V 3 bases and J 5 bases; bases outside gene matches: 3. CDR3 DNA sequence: TGCAGCGTTGAGGACAGGGGGTCGGAGACCCAGTACTTC. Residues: CSVEDRGSETQYF.

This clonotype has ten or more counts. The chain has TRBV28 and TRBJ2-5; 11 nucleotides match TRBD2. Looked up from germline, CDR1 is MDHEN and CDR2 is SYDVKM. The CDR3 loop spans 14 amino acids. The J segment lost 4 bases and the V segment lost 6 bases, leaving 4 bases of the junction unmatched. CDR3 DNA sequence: TGTGCCAGCAGCCCACTAGCGGGAGTAGAGACCCAGTACTTC. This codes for CASSPLAGVETQYF. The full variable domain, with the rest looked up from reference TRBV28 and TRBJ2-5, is DVKVTQSSRYLVKRTGEKVFLECVQDMDHENMFWYRQDPGLGLRLIYFSYDVKMKEKGDIPEGYSVSREKKERFSLILESASTNQTSMYLCASSPLAGVETQYFGPGTRLLVL.

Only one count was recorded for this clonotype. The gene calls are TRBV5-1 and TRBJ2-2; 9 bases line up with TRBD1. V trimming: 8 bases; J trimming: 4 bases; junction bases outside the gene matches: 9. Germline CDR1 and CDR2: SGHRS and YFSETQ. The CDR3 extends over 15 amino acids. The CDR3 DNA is TGCGCCAGGCAATACAGGGGGCCCCTCACCGGGGAGCTGTTTTTT. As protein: CARQYRGPLTGELFF.

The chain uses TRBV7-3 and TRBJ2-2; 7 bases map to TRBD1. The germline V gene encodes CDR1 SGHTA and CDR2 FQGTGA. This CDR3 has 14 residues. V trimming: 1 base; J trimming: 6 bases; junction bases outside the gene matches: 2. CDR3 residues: CASSLKGAAGELFF. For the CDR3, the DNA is TGTGCCAGCAGCTTAAAGGGGGCCGCCGGGGAGCTGTTTTTT.

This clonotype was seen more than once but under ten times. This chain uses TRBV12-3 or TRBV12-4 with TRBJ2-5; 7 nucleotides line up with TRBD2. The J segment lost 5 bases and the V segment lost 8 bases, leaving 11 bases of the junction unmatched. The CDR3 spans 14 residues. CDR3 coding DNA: TGTGCCAGCGCACGGCGGGAGTCCCGGGAGACCCAGTACTTC. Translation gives CASARRESRETQYF.

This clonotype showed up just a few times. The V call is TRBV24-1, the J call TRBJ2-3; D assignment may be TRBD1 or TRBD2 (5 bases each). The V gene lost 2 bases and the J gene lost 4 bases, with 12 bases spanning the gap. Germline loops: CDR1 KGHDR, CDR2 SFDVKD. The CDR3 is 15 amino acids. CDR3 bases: TGTGCCACCAGTGATTCCGGGACCCGTGCAGATACGCAGTATTTT. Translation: CATSDSGTRADTQYF.

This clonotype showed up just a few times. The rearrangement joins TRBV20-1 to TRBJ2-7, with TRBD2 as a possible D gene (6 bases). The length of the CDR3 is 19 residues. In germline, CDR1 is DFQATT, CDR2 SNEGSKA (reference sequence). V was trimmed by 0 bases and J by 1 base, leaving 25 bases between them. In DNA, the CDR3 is TGCAGTGCTAGAGATCGGACGGGACGGGCGGGGCGACCTTCCTACGAGCAGTACTTC. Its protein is CSARDRTGRAGRPSYEQYF.

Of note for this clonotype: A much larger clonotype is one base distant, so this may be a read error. The CDR3 region is CASSFWQGQYGQYF. In DNA, the CDR3 is TGTGCCAGCAGTTTCTGGCAGGGCCAATACGGGCAGTACTTC. This sequence joins TRBV10-2 and TRBJ2-7; tentative D call: TRBD1 (5 bases). Germline assignment: CDR1 WSHSY and CDR2 SAAADI. CDR3 size: 14 residues.

The CDR3 region has the DNA TGTGCTAGTGGTTTGGTAGAGTCGACCCAGTACTTC. Encoded protein: CASGLVESTQYF. The V and J genes are TRBV12-5 and TRBJ2-5; D not resolved. The V end lost 0 bases, the J end lost 7 bases, and 6 bases lay between the germline ends. Looked up from germline, CDR1 is LGHNT and CDR2 is FRNRAP. CDR3 size: 12 residues.

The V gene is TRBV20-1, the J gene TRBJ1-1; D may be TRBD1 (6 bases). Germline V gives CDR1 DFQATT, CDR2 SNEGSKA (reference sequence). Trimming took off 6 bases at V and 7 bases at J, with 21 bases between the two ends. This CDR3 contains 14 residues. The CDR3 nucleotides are TGCAGTGCCAGCACCGCCCCGGACAGCATTGAAGCTTTCTTT. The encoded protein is CSASTAPDSIEAFF.

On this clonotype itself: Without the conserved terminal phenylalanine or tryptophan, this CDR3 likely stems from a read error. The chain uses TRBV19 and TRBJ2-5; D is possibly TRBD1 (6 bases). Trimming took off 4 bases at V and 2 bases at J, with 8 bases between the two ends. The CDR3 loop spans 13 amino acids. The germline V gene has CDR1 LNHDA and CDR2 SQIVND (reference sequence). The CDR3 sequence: CASSKDSQETQYL. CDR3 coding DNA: TGTGCCAGTAGTAAGGACAGTCAAGAGACCCAGTACCTC.